Included here is one T cell receptor beta chain sequence, with context. The data stem from a study of blood T cell repertoires in COVID-19. V was trimmed by 10 bases and J by 4 bases, leaving 10 bases between them. The CDR3 extends over 12 amino acids. CDR1 and CDR2 (germline): ENHRY, SYGVKD. Assay: immunoSEQ multiplex PCR; the TCRdb copy retains only in-frame clones and omits some. The sample has approximately 35,000 clones, approximately 89% seen once; the top ten hold 40% to 45%. V gene TRBV10-3 combines with J gene TRBJ1-4; weak D call: TRBD1 (6 bases). Sequencing used peripheral blood. The sequence was obtained from a human donor in a cohort sampled during active COVID-19. This chain's CDR3 is CATGGLNEKLFF. CDR3 sequence (DNA): TGTGCCACCGGGGGGCTTAATGAAAAACTGTTTTTT.